The present TCR beta chain was sequenced within a study of Graves' ophthalmopathy and Graves' hyperthyroidism. Study summary: Peripheral blood sampling preceded any treatment and occurred at initial diagnosis.

This clonotype came up many times. The CDR3 length is 14 residues. The V end was cut by 5 bases, the J end by 4 bases, with 11 bases between. Germline CDR1 reads SGHAT; CDR2 reads FQNNGV. Amplification targeted the TCR beta CDR3 regions, with RNA transcripts as the source material. First-round RT-PCR relied on HTBI primers, and a second-round multiplex PCR came next. TCRdb processed the multiplex PCR reads anew with MiXCR; each CDR3 protein has one entry. This sample has around 340,000 distinct CDR3 sequences, with about a sixth found just once. The chain employs TRBV11-2 and TRBJ2-2, with D possibly TRBD1 on 5 matching bases. The TCR sequence derives from an adult man with Graves' ophthalmopathy. Material for sequencing was peripheral blood. CDR3 loop: CASSTRTSTGELFF. As DNA, the CDR3 is TGTGCCAGCAGCACCAGGACAAGCACCGGGGAGCTGTTTTTT.